The rows below give T cell receptor beta chains drawn from one sample of a study of blood T cell repertoires in COVID-19. Libraries were prepared by immunoSEQ multiplex PCR; TCRdb keeps only in-frame clonotypes and omits some of them. Counted here are more than 200,000 clones, around 90% occurring once; the ten biggest clones make up 1.7%. The sample comprised peripheral blood. All receptors derive from a man in his 70s with acute or convalescent COVID-19. CDR3s include the opening cysteine and the closing phenylalanine or tryptophan. A D gene is named only where the DNA matches it firmly. Some rows mark clone size as missing; the rest say once, few, many or name a class of expanded clone.

D gene	CDR3 length	V gene	J gene	clone size	CDR3 protein	CDR3 DNA
TRBD1	16	TRBV3-1/TRBV3-2	TRBJ1-4	-	CASSQMPTGLFEKLFF	TGTGCCAGCAGCCAAATGCCGACAGGGTTGTTTGAAAAACTGTTTTTT
-	13	TRBV5-4	TRBJ1-2	once	CASSLRQNYGYTF	TGTGCCAGCAGCTTGAGACAGAACTATGGCTACACCTTC
TRBD1	14	TRBV29-1	TRBJ2-2	-	CSVEQGARAGELFF	TGCAGCGTTGAACAGGGGGCGCGGGCCGGGGAGCTGTTTTTT
-	15	TRBV10-3	TRBJ2-7	-	CAIKGLTRSGYEQYF	TGTGCCATCAAAGGTCTGACGCGGTCGGGCTACGAGCAGTACTTC
TRBD1	15	TRBV11-2	TRBJ2-3	-	CASSFRGTASDTQYF	TGTGCCAGCAGCTTTAGAGGGACAGCTTCAGATACGCAGTATTTT
TRBD2	18	TRBV19	TRBJ2-3	-	CASSTTRTSGASTDTQYF	TGTGCCAGTAGCACCACCCGGACTAGCGGGGCTAGCACAGATACGCAGTATTTT
TRBD2	14	TRBV5-1	TRBJ2-1	-	CASTTGGAVNEQFF	TGCGCCAGCACCACGGGAGGAGCGGTTAATGAGCAGTTCTTC
-	20	TRBV5-8	TRBJ1-5	-	CASSRWFRNNAGPKDQPQHF	TGTGCCAGCAGCCGCTGGTTTCGAAACAACGCGGGGCCAAAAGATCAGCCCCAGCATTTT
-	16	TRBV7-3	TRBJ2-1	-	CASSLSGSGAYNEQFF	TGTGCCAGCAGCTTAAGTGGGAGTGGCGCCTACAATGAGCAGTTCTTC
TRBD2	16	TRBV9	TRBJ2-3	-	CASSLLGSGGPDTQYF	TGTGCCAGCAGCCTCTTAGGTAGCGGGGGCCCAGATACGCAGTATTTT
-	15	TRBV3-1/TRBV3-2	TRBJ1-1	-	CASSFLSQGGTEAFF	TGTGCCAGCAGCTTCCTGAGTCAGGGAGGGACTGAAGCTTTCTTT
-	16	TRBV24-1	TRBJ2-5	-	CATSDFPRTGSETQYF	TGTGCCACCAGTGATTTCCCGCGAACAGGGAGTGAGACCCAGTACTTC
TRBD1	15	TRBV5-1	TRBJ2-3	once	CASSLGDRATDTQYF	TGCGCCAGCAGCTTAGGGGACAGGGCGACAGATACGCAGTATTTT
TRBD1	14	TRBV5-1	TRBJ1-2	once	CASSQGQFNYGYTF	TGCGCCAGCAGCCAGGGACAGTTTAACTATGGCTACACCTTC
TRBD1	15	TRBV6-6	TRBJ2-2	-	CASRTGQGGSGELFF	TGTGCCAGCAGGACGGGACAGGGTGGATCCGGGGAGCTGTTTTTT
-	14	TRBV5-6	TRBJ2-4	-	CASSLGRGRDIQYF	TGTGCCAGCAGCTTGGGGAGGGGTCGTGACATTCAGTACTTC
-	13	TRBV4-3	TRBJ2-1	-	CASSQETTREQFF	TGCGCCAGCAGCCAAGAGACTACCCGGGAGCAGTTCTTC
-	16	TRBV9	TRBJ2-1	once	CASSVAEGDFDNEQFF	TGTGCCAGCAGCGTCGCAGAGGGAGATTTCGACAATGAGCAGTTCTTC
TRBD1	16	TRBV5-5	TRBJ2-7	-	CASSLVEGQGSYEQYF	TGTGCCAGCAGCTTGGTCGAGGGACAGGGTTCCTACGAGCAGTACTTC
-	15	TRBV7-9	TRBJ2-1	-	CASSFTQGTYNEQFF	TGTGCCAGCAGCTTTACGCAGGGAACATACAATGAGCAGTTCTTC
-	16	TRBV7-8	TRBJ2-1	-	CASSPTWISGHNEQFF	TGTGCCAGCAGCCCCACATGGATTAGCGGCCACAATGAGCAGTTCTTC
TRBD1	16	TRBV5-6	TRBJ2-5	once	CASSLDPRGRQETQYF	TGTGCCAGCAGCTTGGATCCCAGGGGGCGGCAAGAGACCCAGTACTTC
-	13	TRBV5-1	TRBJ2-3	once	CASSSWRGDTQYF	TGCGCCAGCAGCTCTTGGAGGGGAGATACGCAGTATTTT
TRBD1	16	TRBV5-1	TRBJ1-4	-	CASSILGGQGSEKLFF	TGCGCCAGCAGCATCCTGGGTGGACAGGGGTCGGAAAAACTGTTTTTT
-	15	TRBV29-1	TRBJ2-1	-	CSVEEATGLWNEQFF	TGCAGCGTTGAAGAGGCGACAGGCCTTTGGAATGAGCAGTTCTTC
TRBD1	13	TRBV12-3/TRBV12-4	TRBJ1-4	once	CASSGQVNEKLFF	TGTGCCAGCAGTGGACAGGTGAACGAAAAACTGTTTTTT
TRBD1	17	TRBV5-1	TRBJ2-1	-	CASSLVGGASSYNEQFF	TGCGCCAGCAGCTTGGTAGGGGGCGCCTCCTCCTACAATGAGCAGTTCTTC
-	14	TRBV6-1	TRBJ2-5	-	CASSEAHRQETQYF	TGTGCCAGCAGTGAAGCGCACCGGCAAGAGACCCAGTACTTC
TRBD2	14	TRBV27	TRBJ2-7	-	CASRGTSRAYEQYF	TGTGCCAGCAGGGGGACTAGCCGAGCCTACGAGCAGTACTTC
-	15	TRBV7-7	TRBJ2-1	-	CASSLTGESYNEQFF	TGTGCCAGCAGTTTAACGGGAGAGTCCTACAATGAGCAGTTCTTC
-	14	TRBV6-2/TRBV6-3	TRBJ1-1	many	CASSSQGPNTEAFF	TGTGCCAGCAGTTCCCAGGGGCCCAACACTGAAGCTTTCTTT
-	14	TRBV5-4	TRBJ1-1	-	CASSLEQGNTEAFF	TGTGCCAGCAGCTTGGAACAGGGGAACACTGAAGCTTTCTTT
TRBD1	16	TRBV4-1	TRBJ2-1	-	CASSPAGTGRHNEQFF	TGCGCCAGCAGCCCAGCCGGGACAGGGAGGCACAATGAGCAGTTCTTC
-	17	TRBV5-1	TRBJ2-5	-	CASSWGGGKGHQETQYF	TGCGCCAGCAGCTGGGGAGGGGGTAAGGGACATCAAGAGACCCAGTACTTC
-	13	TRBV7-3	TRBJ1-2	-	CASSLGPTASHTF	TGTGCCAGCAGCTTAGGCCCCACAGCCTCCCACACCTTC
-	12	TRBV3-1/TRBV3-2	TRBJ2-5	-	CASSRGVWTQYF	TGTGCCAGCAGCCGGGGAGTGTGGACCCAGTACTTC
-	13	TRBV2	TRBJ1-1	-	CASSERDNTEAFF	TGTGCCAGCAGTGAGAGGGATAACACTGAAGCTTTCTTT
-	17	TRBV3-1/TRBV3-2	TRBJ1-3	-	CASSQDLPAASRNTIYF	TGTGCCAGCAGCCAAGATCTCCCCGCGGCGTCGAGAAACACCATATATTTT
-	13	TRBV18	TRBJ2-7	-	CASSPVQKYEQYF	TGTGCCAGCTCACCCGTCCAGAAATACGAGCAGTACTTC
-	15	TRBV14	TRBJ1-1	-	CASSQYTSLRSEAFF	TGTGCCAGCAGCCAGTACACCTCGCTTCGATCTGAAGCTTTCTTT
-	13	TRBV25-1	TRBJ2-7	-	CASTKQGGYEQYF	TGTGCCAGCACCAAACAGGGTGGGTACGAGCAGTACTTC
-	12	TRBV3-1/TRBV3-2	TRBJ2-5	-	CASSQVGETQYF	TGTGCCAGCAGCCAAGTCGGAGAGACCCAGTACTTC
-	15	TRBV27	TRBJ1-6	-	CASSFTGGVNSPLHF	TGTGCCAGCAGTTTTACGGGCGGGGTAAATTCACCCCTCCACTTT
TRBD1	13	TRBV6-5	TRBJ2-2	once	CASRPGQTGELFF	TGTGCCAGCAGGCCGGGACAGACCGGGGAGCTGTTTTTT
TRBD2	15	TRBV18	TRBJ2-2	-	CASSPYSGSAGELFF	TGTGCCAGCTCACCATATAGCGGGAGCGCCGGGGAGCTGTTTTTT
-	13	TRBV19	TRBJ2-7	-	CASSRAVSYEQYF	TGTGCCAGTAGTAGAGCGGTGTCCTACGAGCAGTACTTC
-	14	TRBV6-5	TRBJ1-4	-	CASSYRGGREKLFF	TGTGCCAGCAGTTATCGCGGGGGGAGGGAAAAACTGTTTTTT
TRBD2	13	TRBV27	TRBJ2-7	-	CASSLIGGGEQYF	TGTGCCAGCAGTTTAATTGGGGGGGGCGAGCAGTACTTC
-	13	TRBV7-9	TRBJ2-3	-	CASSQWAADTQYF	TGTGCCAGCAGCCAGTGGGCCGCAGATACGCAGTATTTT
-	13	TRBV7-9	TRBJ2-3	-	CASSLGGTDTQYF	TGTGCCAGCAGCTTAGGCGGTACAGATACGCAGTATTTT
TRBD1	15	TRBV6-5	TRBJ1-5	-	CASSYGLQGDQPQHF	TGTGCCAGCAGTTACGGTCTCCAGGGGGATCAGCCCCAGCATTTT
-	15	TRBV18	TRBJ1-3	-	CASSEWRGSSNTIYF	TGTGCCAGCTCGGAATGGAGAGGGAGTTCGAACACCATATATTTT
TRBD1	14	TRBV5-4	TRBJ2-1	few	CASRGSDRVNEQFF	TGTGCCAGCAGGGGATCGGACAGGGTCAATGAGCAGTTCTTC
-	12	TRBV6-5	TRBJ1-4	-	CASRDFNEKLFF	TGTGCCAGCAGGGACTTTAATGAAAAACTGTTTTTT
-	14	TRBV5-1	TRBJ1-5	-	CASSLVRVRQPQHF	TGCGCCAGCAGCTTGGTCAGGGTTAGACAGCCCCAGCATTTT
TRBD1	14	TRBV6-5	TRBJ1-2	-	CASSYTGGEFGYTF	TGTGCCAGCAGTTATACAGGGGGGGAATTTGGCTACACCTTC
-	12	TRBV15	TRBJ2-1	-	CATSRGTLEQFF	TGTGCCACCAGCCGAGGGACTCTTGAGCAGTTCTTC
-	17	TRBV27	TRBJ1-3	-	CASSLSPTGATGNTIYF	TGTGCCAGCAGTTTATCGCCCACAGGCGCGACTGGAAACACCATATATTTT
TRBD2	18	TRBV5-1	TRBJ2-1	-	CASSFGTLAGPSYNEQFF	TGCGCCAGCAGCTTCGGAACGCTAGCGGGCCCCTCCTACAATGAGCAGTTCTTC
-	14	TRBV28	TRBJ1-5	-	CASSLSRGQQPQHF	TGTGCCAGCAGTTTAAGCAGGGGTCAGCAGCCCCAGCATTTT